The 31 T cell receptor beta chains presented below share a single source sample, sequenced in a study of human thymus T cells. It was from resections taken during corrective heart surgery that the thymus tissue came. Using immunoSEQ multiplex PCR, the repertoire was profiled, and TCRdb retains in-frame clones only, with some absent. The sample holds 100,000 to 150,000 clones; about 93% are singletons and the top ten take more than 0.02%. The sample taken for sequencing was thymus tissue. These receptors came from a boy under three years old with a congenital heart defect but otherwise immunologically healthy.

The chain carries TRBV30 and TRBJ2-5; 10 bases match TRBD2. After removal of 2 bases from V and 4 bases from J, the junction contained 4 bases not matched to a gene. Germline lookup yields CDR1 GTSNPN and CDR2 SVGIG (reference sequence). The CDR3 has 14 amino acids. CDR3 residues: CAWSKERGGETQYF. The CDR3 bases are TGTGCCTGGAGTAAAGAGCGGGGGGGAGAGACCCAGTACTTC.

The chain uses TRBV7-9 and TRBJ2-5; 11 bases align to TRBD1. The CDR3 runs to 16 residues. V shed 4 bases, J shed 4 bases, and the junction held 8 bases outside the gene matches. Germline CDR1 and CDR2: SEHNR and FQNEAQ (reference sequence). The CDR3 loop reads CASSSAGTGGRETQYF. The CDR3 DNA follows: TGTGCCAGCAGCTCAGCCGGGACAGGGGGACGAGAGACCCAGTACTTC.

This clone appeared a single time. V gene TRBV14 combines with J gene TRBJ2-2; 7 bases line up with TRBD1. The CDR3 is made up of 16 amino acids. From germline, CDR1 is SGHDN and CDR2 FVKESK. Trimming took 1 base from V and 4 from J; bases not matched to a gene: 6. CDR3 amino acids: CASSQARDRRTGELFF. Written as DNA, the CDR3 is TGTGCCAGCAGCCAAGCCCGGGACAGACGCACCGGGGAGCTGTTTTTT.

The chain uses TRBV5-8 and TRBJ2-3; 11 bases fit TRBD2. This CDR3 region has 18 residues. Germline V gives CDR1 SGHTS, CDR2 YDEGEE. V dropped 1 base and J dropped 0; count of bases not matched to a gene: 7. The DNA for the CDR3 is TGTGCCAGCAGCTTGCATGCTAGCGGGGGGCATAGCACAGATACGCAGTATTTT. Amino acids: CASSLHASGGHSTDTQYF.

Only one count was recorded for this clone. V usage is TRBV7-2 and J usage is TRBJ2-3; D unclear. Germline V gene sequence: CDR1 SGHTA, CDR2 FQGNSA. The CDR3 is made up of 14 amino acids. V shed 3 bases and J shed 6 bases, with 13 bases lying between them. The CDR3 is CASSFPLVADTQYF. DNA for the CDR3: TGTGCCAGCAGCTTTCCCCTAGTTGCCGATACGCAGTATTTT.

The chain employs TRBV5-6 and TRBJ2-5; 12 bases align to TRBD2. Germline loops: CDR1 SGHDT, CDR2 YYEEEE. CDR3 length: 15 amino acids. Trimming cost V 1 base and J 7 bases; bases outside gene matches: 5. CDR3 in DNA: TGTGCCAGCAGCTTGCTAGCGGGGGGGCCAGGGACCCAGTACTTC. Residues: CASSLLAGGPGTQYF. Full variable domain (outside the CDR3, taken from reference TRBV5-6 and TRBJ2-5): DAGVTQSPTHLIKTRGQQVTLRCSPKSGHDTVSWYQQALGQGPQFIFQYYEEEERQRGNFPDRFSGHQFPNYSSELNVNALLLGDSALYLCASSLLAGGPGTQYFGPGTRLLVL.

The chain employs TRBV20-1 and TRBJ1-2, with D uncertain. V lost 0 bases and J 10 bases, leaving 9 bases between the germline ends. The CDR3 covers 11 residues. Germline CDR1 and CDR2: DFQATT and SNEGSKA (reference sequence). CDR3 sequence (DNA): TGCAGTGCTAGAGATGTGTGGGACTACACCTTC. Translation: CSARDVWDYTF.

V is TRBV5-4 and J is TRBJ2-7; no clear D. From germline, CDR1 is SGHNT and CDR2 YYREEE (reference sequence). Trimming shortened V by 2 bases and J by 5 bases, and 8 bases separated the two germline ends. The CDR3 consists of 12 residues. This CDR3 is CASSLSGHEQYF. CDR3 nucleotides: TGTGCCAGCAGCTTATCCGGCCACGAGCAGTACTTC.

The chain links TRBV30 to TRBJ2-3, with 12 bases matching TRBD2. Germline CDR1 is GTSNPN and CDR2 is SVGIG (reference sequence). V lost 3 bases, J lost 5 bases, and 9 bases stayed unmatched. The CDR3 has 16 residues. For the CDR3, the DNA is TGTGCCTGGAGCCCCCTAGCGGGGGGGGTGATAGATACGCAGTATTTT. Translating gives CAWSPLAGGVIDTQYF. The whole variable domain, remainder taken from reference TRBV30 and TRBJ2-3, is SQTIHQWPATLVQPVGSPLSLECTVEGTSNPNLYWYRQAAGRGLQLLFYSVGIGQISSEVPQNLSASRPQDRQFILSSKKLLLSDSGFYLCAWSPLAGGVIDTQYFGPGTRLTVL.

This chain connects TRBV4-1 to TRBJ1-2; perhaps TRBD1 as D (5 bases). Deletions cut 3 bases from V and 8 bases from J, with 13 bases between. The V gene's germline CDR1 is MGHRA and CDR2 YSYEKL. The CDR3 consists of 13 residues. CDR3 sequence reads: CASSQGEARGYTF. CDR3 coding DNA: TGCGCCAGCAGCCAGGGGGAAGCTAGGGGCTACACCTTC.

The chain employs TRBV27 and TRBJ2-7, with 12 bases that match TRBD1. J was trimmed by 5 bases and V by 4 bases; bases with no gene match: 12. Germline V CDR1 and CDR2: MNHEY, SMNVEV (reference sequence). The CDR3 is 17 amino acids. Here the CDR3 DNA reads TGTGCCAGCAGTTCAGACCTCCCGGGACAGGGGGCCCACGAGCAGTACTTC. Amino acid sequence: CASSSDLPGQGAHEQYF.

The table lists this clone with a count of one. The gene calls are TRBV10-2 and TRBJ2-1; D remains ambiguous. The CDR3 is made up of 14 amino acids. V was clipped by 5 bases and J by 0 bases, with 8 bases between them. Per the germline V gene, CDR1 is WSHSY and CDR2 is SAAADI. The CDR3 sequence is CASSLWSSYNEQFF. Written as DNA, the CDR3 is TGCGCCAGCAGTCTATGGAGCTCCTACAATGAGCAGTTCTTC.

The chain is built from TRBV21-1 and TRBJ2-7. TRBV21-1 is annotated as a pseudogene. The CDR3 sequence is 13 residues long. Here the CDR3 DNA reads TGTGCCAGCCCCGGGACCTCATCCTACGAGCAGTACTTC. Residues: CASPGTSSYEQYF.

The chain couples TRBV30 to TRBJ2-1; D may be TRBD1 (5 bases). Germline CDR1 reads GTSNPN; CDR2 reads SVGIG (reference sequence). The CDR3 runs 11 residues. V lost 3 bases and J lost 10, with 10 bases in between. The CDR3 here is CAWRGVGEQFF. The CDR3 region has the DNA TGTGCCTGGAGAGGGGTCGGAGAGCAGTTCTTC.

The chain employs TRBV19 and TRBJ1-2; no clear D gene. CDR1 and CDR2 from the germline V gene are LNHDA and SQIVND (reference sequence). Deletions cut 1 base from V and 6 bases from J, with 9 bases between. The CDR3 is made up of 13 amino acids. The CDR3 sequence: CASSIGAADGYTF. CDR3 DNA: TGTGCCAGTAGTATAGGGGCGGCGGATGGCTACACCTTC.

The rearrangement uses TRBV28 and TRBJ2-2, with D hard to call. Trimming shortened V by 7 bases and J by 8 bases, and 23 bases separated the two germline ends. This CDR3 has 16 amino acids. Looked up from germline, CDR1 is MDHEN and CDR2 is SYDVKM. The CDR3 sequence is CASTYPGGFPKGELFF. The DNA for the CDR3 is TGTGCCAGCACCTATCCAGGCGGATTCCCAAAGGGGGAGCTGTTTTTT.

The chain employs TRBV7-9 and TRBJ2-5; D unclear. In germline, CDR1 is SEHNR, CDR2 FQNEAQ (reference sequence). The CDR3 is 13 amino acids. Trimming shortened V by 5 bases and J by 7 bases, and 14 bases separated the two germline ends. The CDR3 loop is CASSPAPPGTQYF. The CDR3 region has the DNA TGTGCCAGCAGCCCTGCCCCCCCCGGGACCCAGTACTTC.

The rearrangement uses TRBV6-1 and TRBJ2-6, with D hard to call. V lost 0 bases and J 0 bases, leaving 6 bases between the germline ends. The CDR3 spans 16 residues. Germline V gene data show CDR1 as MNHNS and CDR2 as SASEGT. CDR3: CASSEAGNSGANVLTF. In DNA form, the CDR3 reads TGTGCCAGCAGTGAAGCGGGCAACTCTGGGGCCAACGTCCTGACTTTC.

CDR3: CAISRAGQGTDTQYF. The CDR3 nucleotides are TGTGCCATCAGCAGAGCGGGACAGGGAACAGATACGCAGTATTTT. The chain employs TRBV10-3 and TRBJ2-3; 9 bases align to TRBD1. The CDR3 length is 15 residues. Looked up from germline, CDR1 is ENHRY and CDR2 is SYGVKD. The V gene end was trimmed by 6 bases and the J gene end by 3 bases; junction bases not matched to a gene: 7.

DNA of the CDR3: TGTGCCATCAGCGGGACAGGGAAAAGCTTCGGAAACACCATATATTTT. Its protein product is CAISGTGKSFGNTIYF. The genes are TRBV10-3 and TRBJ1-3; 9 positions agree with TRBD1. There are 16 residues in the CDR3. The germline V gene has CDR1 ENHRY and CDR2 SYGVKD. V was clipped by 6 bases and J by 4 bases; unmatched bases: 10.

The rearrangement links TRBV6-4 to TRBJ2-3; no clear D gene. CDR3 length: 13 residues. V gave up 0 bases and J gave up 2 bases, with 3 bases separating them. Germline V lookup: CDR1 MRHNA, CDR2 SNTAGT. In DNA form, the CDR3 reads TGTGCCAGCAGTGACTCCAACACAGATACGCAGTATTTT. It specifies CASSDSNTDTQYF.

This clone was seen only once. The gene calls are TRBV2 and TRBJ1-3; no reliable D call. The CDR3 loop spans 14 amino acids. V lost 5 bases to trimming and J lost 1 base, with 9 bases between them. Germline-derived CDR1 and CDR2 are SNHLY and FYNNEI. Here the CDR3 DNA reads TGTGCCAGCAGTTACACCGGGTCTGGAAACACCATATATTTT. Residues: CASSYTGSGNTIYF. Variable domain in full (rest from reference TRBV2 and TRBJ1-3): EPEVTQTPSHQVTQMGQEVILRCVPISNHLYFYWYRQILGQKVEFLVSFYNNEISEKSEIFDDQFSVERPDGSNFTLKIRSTKLEDSAMYFCASSYTGSGNTIYFGEGSWLTVV.

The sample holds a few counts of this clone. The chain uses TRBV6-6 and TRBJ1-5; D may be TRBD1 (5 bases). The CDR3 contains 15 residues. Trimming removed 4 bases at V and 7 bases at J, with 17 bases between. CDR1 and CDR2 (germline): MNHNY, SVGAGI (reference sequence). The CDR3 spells CASSSGRFRRQPQHF. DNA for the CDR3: TGTGCCAGCAGTTCGGGGCGTTTCAGACGACAGCCCCAGCATTTT.

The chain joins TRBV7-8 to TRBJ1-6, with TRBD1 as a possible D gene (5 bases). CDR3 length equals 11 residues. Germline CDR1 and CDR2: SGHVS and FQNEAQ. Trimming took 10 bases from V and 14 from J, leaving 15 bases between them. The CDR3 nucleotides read TGTGCCACCCCAGGGAAGGTGGCCCTCCACTTT. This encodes CATPGKVALHF.

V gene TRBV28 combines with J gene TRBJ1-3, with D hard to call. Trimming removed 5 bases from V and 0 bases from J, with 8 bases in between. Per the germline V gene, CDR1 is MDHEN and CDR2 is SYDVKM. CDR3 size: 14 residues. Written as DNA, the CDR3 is TGTGCCAGCAGTGCCCACCGCTCTGGAAACACCATATATTTT. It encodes CASSAHRSGNTIYF.

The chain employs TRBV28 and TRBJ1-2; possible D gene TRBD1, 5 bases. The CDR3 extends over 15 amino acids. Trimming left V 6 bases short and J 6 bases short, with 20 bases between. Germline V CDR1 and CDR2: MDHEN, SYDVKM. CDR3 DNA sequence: TGTGCCAGCAGGCCTCAGGGAGGACTCTGGGATGGCTACACCTTC. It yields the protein CASRPQGGLWDGYTF.

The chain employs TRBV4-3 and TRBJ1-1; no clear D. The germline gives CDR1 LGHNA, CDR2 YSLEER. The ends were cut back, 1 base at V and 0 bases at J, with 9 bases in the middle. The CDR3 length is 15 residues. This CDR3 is CASSQGIAMNTEAFF. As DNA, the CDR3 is TGCGCCAGCAGCCAAGGGATAGCCATGAACACTGAAGCTTTCTTT.

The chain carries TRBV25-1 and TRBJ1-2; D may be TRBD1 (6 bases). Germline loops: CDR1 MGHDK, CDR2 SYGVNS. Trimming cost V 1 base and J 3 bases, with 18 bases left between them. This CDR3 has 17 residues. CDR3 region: CASSEFVLGAGDYGYTF. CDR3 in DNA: TGTGCCAGCAGTGAATTCGTTCTGGGGGCGGGGGACTATGGCTACACCTTC.

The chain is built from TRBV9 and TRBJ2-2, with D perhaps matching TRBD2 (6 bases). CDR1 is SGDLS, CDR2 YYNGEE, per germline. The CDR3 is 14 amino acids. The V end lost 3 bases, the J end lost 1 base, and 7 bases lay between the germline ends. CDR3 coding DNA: TGTGCCAGCAGCGCGGGAGAGAACACCGGGGAGCTGTTTTTT. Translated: CASSAGENTGELFF. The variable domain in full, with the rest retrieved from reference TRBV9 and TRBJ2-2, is DSGVTQTPKHLITATGQRVTLRCSPRSGDLSVYWYQQSLDQGLQFLIQYYNGEERAKGNILERFSAQQFPDLHSELNLSSLELGDSALYFCASSAGENTGELFFGEGSRLTVL.

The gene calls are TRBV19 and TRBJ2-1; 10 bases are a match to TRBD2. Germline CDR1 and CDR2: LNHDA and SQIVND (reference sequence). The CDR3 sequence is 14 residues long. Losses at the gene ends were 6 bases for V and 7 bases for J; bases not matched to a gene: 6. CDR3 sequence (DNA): TGTGCCAGTAGAGCGGGGGGGCCTTCAAATGAGCAGTTCTTC. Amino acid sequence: CASRAGGPSNEQFF.

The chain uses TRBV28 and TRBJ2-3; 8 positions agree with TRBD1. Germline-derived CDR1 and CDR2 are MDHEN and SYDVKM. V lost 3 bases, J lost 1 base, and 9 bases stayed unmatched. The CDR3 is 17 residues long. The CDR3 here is CASSFILDREGTDTQYF. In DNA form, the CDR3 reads TGTGCCAGCAGTTTCATCTTGGACAGGGAGGGCACAGATACGCAGTATTTT.